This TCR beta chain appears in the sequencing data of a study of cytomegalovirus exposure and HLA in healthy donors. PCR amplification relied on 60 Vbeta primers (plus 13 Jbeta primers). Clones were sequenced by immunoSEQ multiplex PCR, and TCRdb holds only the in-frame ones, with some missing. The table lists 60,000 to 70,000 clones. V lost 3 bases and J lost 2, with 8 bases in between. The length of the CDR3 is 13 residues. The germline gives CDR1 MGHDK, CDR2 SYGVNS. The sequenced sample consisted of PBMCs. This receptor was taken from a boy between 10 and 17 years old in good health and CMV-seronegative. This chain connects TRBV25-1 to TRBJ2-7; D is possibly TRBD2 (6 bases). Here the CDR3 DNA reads TGTGCCAGCAGTGAGCCGGGGGCCTACGAGCAGTACTTC. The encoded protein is CASSEPGAYEQYF.